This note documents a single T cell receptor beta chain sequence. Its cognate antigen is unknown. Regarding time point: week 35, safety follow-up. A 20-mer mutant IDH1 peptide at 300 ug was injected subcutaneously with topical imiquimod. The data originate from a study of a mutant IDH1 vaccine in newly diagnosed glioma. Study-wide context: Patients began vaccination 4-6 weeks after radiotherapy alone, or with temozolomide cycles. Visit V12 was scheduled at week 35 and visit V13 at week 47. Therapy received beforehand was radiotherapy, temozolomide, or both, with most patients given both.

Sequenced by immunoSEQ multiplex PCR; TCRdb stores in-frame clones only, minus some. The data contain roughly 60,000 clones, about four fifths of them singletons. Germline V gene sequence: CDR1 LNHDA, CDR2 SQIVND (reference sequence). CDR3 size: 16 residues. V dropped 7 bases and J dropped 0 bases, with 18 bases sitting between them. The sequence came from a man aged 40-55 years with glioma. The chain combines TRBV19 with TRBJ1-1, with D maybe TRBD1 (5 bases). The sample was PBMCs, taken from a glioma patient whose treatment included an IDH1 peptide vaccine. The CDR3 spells CASTPWDLKMNTEAFF. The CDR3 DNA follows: TGTGCCAGTACCCCCTGGGACCTTAAAATGAACACTGAAGCTTTCTTT.